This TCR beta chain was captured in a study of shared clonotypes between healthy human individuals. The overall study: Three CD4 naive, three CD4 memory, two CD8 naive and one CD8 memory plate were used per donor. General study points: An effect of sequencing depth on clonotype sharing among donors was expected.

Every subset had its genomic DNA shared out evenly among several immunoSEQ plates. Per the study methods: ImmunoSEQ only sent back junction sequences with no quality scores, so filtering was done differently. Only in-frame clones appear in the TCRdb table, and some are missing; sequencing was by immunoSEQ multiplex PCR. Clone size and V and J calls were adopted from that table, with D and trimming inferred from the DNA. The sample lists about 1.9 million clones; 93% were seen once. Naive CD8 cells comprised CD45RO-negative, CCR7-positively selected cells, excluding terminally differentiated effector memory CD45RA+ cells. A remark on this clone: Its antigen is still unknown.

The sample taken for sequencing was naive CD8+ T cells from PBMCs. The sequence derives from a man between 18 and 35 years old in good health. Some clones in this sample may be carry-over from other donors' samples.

The CDR3 nucleotides are TGTGCCAGCAGTGAAGCGAGGGCAGCTCCCTACGAGCAGTACTTC. It yields the protein CASSEARAAPYEQYF. The chain couples TRBV2 to TRBJ2-7; maybe TRBD2 (5 bases). This CDR3 is 15 amino acids long. CDR1 and CDR2 from the germline V gene are SNHLY and FYNNEI. The V end was cut by 0 bases, the J end by 2 bases, with 11 bases between. Drawing the rest from reference TRBV2 and TRBJ2-7, the complete variable domain is EPEVTQTPSHQVTQMGQEVILRCVPISNHLYFYWYRQILGQKVEFLVSFYNNEISEKSEIFDDQFSVERPDGSNFTLKIRSTKLEDSAMYFCASSEARAAPYEQYFGPGTRLTVT.